The T cell receptor beta chain under discussion was sequenced for a study of cytomegalovirus exposure and HLA in healthy donors. Overall study findings and caveats: Cytomegalovirus-associated status was assigned to some 180 TCR beta chains. A few of the chains that were CMV-associated were confirmed in vitro to be specific for CMV antigens. As was reported, the classifier diagnosed cytomegalovirus status with high specificity and sensitivity.

Remarks on this clone: Its matching antigen is unknown.

Repertoires were generated with immunoSEQ multiplex PCR, while TCRdb's copy carries only in-frame clones and drops some. The table has 300,000 to 400,000 clones, about nine tenths seen once; the top ten hold approximately 0.86%. The donors were members of the validation cohort, which comprised 90 to 150 subjects and was separate from the first cohort of roughly 700 subjects. Trimming at V came to 9 bases and at J to 9 bases, leaving 4 bases not matched to a gene. CDR1 is ENHRY, CDR2 SYGVKD, per germline. The CDR3 contains 13 residues. The chain carries TRBV10-3 and TRBJ2-1; 14 nucleotides match TRBD2. The TCR sequence derives from a woman between 18 and 29 years old in good health and CMV-seronegative. The sample comprised PBMCs. The CDR3 here is CAIGLAGGREQFF. CDR3 nucleotide sequence: TGTGCCATTGGACTAGCGGGAGGACGTGAGCAGTTCTTC.